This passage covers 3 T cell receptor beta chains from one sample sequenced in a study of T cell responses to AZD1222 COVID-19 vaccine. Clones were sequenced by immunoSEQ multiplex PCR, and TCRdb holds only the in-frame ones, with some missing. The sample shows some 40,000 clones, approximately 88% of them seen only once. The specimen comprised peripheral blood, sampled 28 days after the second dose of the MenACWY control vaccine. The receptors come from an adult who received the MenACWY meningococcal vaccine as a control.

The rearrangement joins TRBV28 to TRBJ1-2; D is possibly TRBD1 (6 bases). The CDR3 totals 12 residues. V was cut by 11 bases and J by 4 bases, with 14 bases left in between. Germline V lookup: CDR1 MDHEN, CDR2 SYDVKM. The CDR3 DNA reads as TGTGCCGCCGAACAGGGAACCTATGGCTACACCTTC. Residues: CAAEQGTYGYTF.

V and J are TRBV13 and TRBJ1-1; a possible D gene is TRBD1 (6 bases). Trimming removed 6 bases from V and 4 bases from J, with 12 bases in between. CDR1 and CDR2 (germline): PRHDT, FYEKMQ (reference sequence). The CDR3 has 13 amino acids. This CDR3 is CASRGGWGTEAFF. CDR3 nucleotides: TGTGCCAGCAGGGGGGGCTGGGGCACTGAAGCTTTCTTT.

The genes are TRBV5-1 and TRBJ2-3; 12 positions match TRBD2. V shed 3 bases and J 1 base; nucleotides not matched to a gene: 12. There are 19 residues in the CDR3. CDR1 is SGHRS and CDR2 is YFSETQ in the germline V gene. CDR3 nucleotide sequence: TGCGCCAGCAGCTGGGGACAATTACTAGCGGGAGGCGGCACAGATACGCAGTATTTT. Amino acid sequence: CASSWGQLLAGGGTDTQYF.